The 11 T cell receptor beta chains below were found in one sample sequenced in a study of regulatory T cells in long-lasting Graves disease. Assembly of TCR beta libraries relied on iRepertoire HTBI primers together with Arm-PCR of CDR3 regions. TCRdb ran MiXCR on the multiplex PCR reads and lists one entry per CDR3 protein. The sample contains 400,000 to 500,000 distinct CDR3 sequences, roughly 15% of which appear only once. Time point reported: newly diagnosed GD, antithyroid drugs for less than 3 months. RNA from PBMCs was the source of the TCR library. Separately, the same data were catalogued under a study of T cells in Graves' hyperthyroidism and ophthalmopathy.

Material: peripheral blood mononuclear cells (PBMCs), obtained at new diagnosis, from a patient treated with antithyroid drugs. These receptors originate from a woman in her forties or fifties with Graves disease.

This clonotype was found many times. This chain uses TRBV20-1 with TRBJ2-2; the match to TRBD2 covers 11 bases. Germline-derived CDR1 and CDR2 are DFQATT and SNEGSKA (reference sequence). This CDR3 contains 14 residues. J was trimmed by 4 bases and V by 5 bases; bases with no gene match: 3. For the CDR3, the DNA is TGCAGTGCTCCTAGCGGGAGGCCCACCGGGGAGCTGTTTTTT. It yields the protein CSAPSGRPTGELFF.

This clonotype was seen at least ten times. The rearrangement links TRBV29-1 to TRBJ2-1, with D unclear. Per germline, CDR1 SQVTM and CDR2 ANQGSEA. Deletions cut 1 base from V and 6 bases from J, with 10 bases between. The CDR3 totals 13 residues. CDR3 amino acids: CSVEGKVGNEQFF. CDR3 sequence (DNA): TGCAGCGTTGAAGGCAAAGTGGGCAATGAGCAGTTCTTC.

In this sample, this clonotype turned up many times. In DNA, the CDR3 is TGCAGTGCTGCCGACCCAAAGGGACACGATACGCAGTATTTT. Translated: CSAADPKGHDTQYF. The chain employs TRBV20-1 and TRBJ2-3; TRBD1 is a possible D gene (6 bases). There are 14 residues in the CDR3. Germline V gene data show CDR1 as DFQATT and CDR2 as SNEGSKA (reference sequence). V gave up 5 bases and J gave up 6 bases, with 18 bases separating them.

V usage is TRBV7-2 and J usage is TRBJ2-1; 8 bases match TRBD1. The CDR3 contains 15 residues. V lost 3 bases to trimming and J lost 10 bases; unmatched junction nucleotides: 11. Looked up from germline, CDR1 is SGHTA and CDR2 is FQGNSA. CDR3 in amino acids: CASSLDRVVRSEQFF. The DNA of the CDR3 is TGTGCCAGCAGCTTGGACAGGGTAGTACGGTCGGAGCAGTTCTTC. The full variable domain, completed using reference TRBV7-2 and TRBJ2-1, is GAGVSQSPSNKVTEKGKDVELRCDPISGHTALYWYRQSLGQGLEFLIYFQGNSAPDKSGLPSDRFSAERTGGSVSTLTIQRTQQEDSAVYLCASSLDRVVRSEQFFGPGTRLTVL.

The sample holds a few counts of this clonotype. This chain uses TRBV10-3 with TRBJ2-7; D may be TRBD2 (6 bases). The germline V gene encodes CDR1 ENHRY and CDR2 SYGVKD. The CDR3 loop spans 13 amino acids. Trimming left V 8 bases short and J 3 bases short, with 14 bases between. The CDR3 coding sequence is TGTGCCATCTCCGGGACTGGGGACTACGAGCAGTACTTC. Its translation is CAISGTGDYEQYF.

This clonotype has more than one count but fewer than ten. The chain couples TRBV19 to TRBJ1-3; unclear D gene. V lost 5 bases, J lost 2 bases, and 13 bases lay in between. Germline CDR1 is LNHDA and CDR2 is SQIVND (reference sequence). The CDR3 extends over 15 amino acids. DNA for the CDR3: TGTGCCAGTAGTGCCCAGGTGGGTACTGGAAACACCATATATTTT. This encodes CASSAQVGTGNTIYF.

The chain links TRBV7-9 to TRBJ2-1; 8 bases are a match to TRBD2. Germline V gene sequence: CDR1 SEHNR, CDR2 FQNEAQ (reference sequence). CDR3 length: 17 amino acids. The trim removed 4 bases at V and 3 bases at J, leaving 11 bases unmatched. The CDR3 nucleotides read TGTGCCAGCAGCTCAAGCGGGAGTAGTAATGGCTACAATGAGCAGTTCTTC. This sequence encodes CASSSSGSSNGYNEQFF.

There are many counts of this clonotype. The V and J genes are TRBV11-2 and TRBJ2-7; 11 bases are a match to TRBD1. Germline V gene lookup returns CDR1 SGHAT and CDR2 FQNNGV. The ends lost 5 bases at V and 4 bases at J; junction bases unmatched: 4. The CDR3 extends over 14 amino acids. The CDR3 is CASSDGDRGYEQYF. The CDR3, as DNA: TGTGCCAGCAGCGATGGGGACAGGGGGTACGAGCAGTACTTC.

In its sample, this clonotype was seen many times. The V and J genes are TRBV20-1 and TRBJ1-5; D not certain. The CDR3 contains 14 residues. V was shortened by 6 bases and J by 2 bases, with 14 bases between the two germline ends. In germline, CDR1 is DFQATT, CDR2 SNEGSKA (reference sequence). The CDR3 DNA reads TGCAGTGCCGCCCCGAGACACGGCAATCAGCCCCAGCATTTT. Protein product: CSAAPRHGNQPQHF.

The chain recombines TRBV9 with TRBJ2-7, with TRBD2 matching over 10 bases. The CDR3 extends over 16 amino acids. V gave up 0 bases and J gave up 1 base; unmatched junction bases: 4. CDR1 and CDR2 (germline): SGDLS, YYNGEE. CDR3 loop: CASSVGTSGNSYEQYF. CDR3 bases: TGTGCCAGCAGCGTAGGAACTAGCGGGAATTCCTACGAGCAGTACTTC.

The chain recombines TRBV6-1 with TRBJ1-3, with D possibly TRBD1 on 5 matching bases. The CDR3 loop spans 15 amino acids. The V gene lost 6 bases and the J gene lost 0 bases, with 12 bases spanning the gap. Germline V CDR1 and CDR2: MNHNS, SASEGT. The CDR3 protein is CASRGDRDSGNTIYF. The DNA for the CDR3 is TGTGCCAGCAGAGGCGACAGAGACTCTGGAAACACCATATATTTT.